Listed below are T cell receptor beta chains from one sample, sequenced in a study of STAT3 mutations in large granular lymphocyte leukemia. The method was immunoSEQ multiplex PCR; TCRdb's version includes in-frame clones alone and lacks a portion of them. This table has over 30,000 clones, 88% appearing once. The material sequenced was PBMCs. All receptors come from a human donor with T large granular lymphocyte leukemia. Some clones in this sample may be carry-over from other donors' samples. CDR3s include the opening cysteine and the closing phenylalanine or tryptophan.

v_gene	len	j_gene	CDR3aa
TRBV10-3	13	TRBJ1-6	CAIRGVENSPLHF
TRBV18	16	TRBJ1-2	CASSLRTGDEGYGYTF
TRBV30	13	TRBJ1-5	CAWSIQGDQPQHF
TRBV18	15	TRBJ1-1	CASSPQELFNTEAFF
TRBV15	15	TRBJ2-5	CATSGGTPAGETQYF
TRBV18	12	TRBJ2-5	CASSPLRETQYF
TRBV5-4	14	TRBJ2-3	CASRGGYGGDTQYF
TRBV5-1	15	TRBJ1-6	CASSPLGGHNSPLHF
TRBV9	15	TRBJ1-6	CASSVFPGDNSPLHF
TRBV27	15	TRBJ1-2	CASSFLTGLDYGYTF
TRBV9	15	TRBJ1-6	CASSVEGQRASPLHF
TRBV30	15	TRBJ2-1	CAWSVRRGAGNEQFF
TRBV30	13	TRBJ2-7	CAWSVPGTGEQYF
TRBV19	14	TRBJ1-1	CASPLGQGNTEAFF
TRBV28	12	TRBJ1-4	CASSSVGGKLFF
TRBV27	18	TRBJ2-7	CASSLYPPRESDSYEQYF
TRBV10-1	15	TRBJ1-6	CASSDGPPEDSPLHF
TRBV5-4	13	TRBJ1-2	CASRQGTNYGYTF
TRBV19	14	TRBJ1-2	CASSPTGIRYGYTF
TRBV2	12	TRBJ2-3	CASSPSTDTQYF
TRBV9	16	TRBJ2-3	CASSAGTSGGEDTQYF
TRBV7-9	13	TRBJ2-2	CASSQLQAGELFF
TRBV29-1	11	TRBJ1-3	CSVDAGNTIYF
TRBV28	10	TRBJ2-5	CAWGRETQYF
TRBV5-4	16	TRBJ2-1	CASSLKLAGGRNEQFF
TRBV30	16	TRBJ2-3	CAWSVLTAQAPDTQYF
TRBV6-1	12	TRBJ2-7	CASSESSYEQYF
TRBV5-6	15	TRBJ2-7	CASSLLTGGVGEQYF
TRBV10-2	12	TRBJ1-2	CASSGQNYGYTF
TRBV28	15	TRBJ2-5	CASRPRLAGVETQYF
TRBV15	18	TRBJ1-5	CATSRDRAATVSGQPQHF
TRBV11-3	14	TRBJ1-1	CASSLDGANTEAFF
TRBV7-9	14	TRBJ1-4	CASSYGVVPEKLFF
TRBV5-1	16	TRBJ1-2	CASSTKTLGFNYGYTF
TRBV30	15	TRBJ1-5	CAWKLKGKSNQPQHF
TRBV28	15	TRBJ2-2	CASSFAGWNTGELFF
TRBV27	16	TRBJ2-2	CASSLLTGAKTGELFF
TRBV2	16	TRBJ1-3	CASTRSVTSSGNTIYF
TRBV5-1	13	TRBJ2-7	CASSFEGSDEQYF
TRBV15	16	TRBJ2-7	CATSRTSPLGRNEQYF
TRBV28	14	TRBJ1-5	CASSWLDMGQPQHF
TRBV4-3	14	TRBJ1-6	CASSQEPGNSPLHF
TRBV10-3	12	TRBJ1-5	CAISAGGKPQHF
TRBV30	15	TRBJ2-1	CAWVTKIVSHNEQFF
TRBV11-2	17	TRBJ2-3	CASSLRVGGGDTDTQYF
TRBV29-1	11	TRBJ1-1	CSSRGDTEAFF
TRBV18	17	TRBJ1-2	CASSRGSEVLMRYGYTF
TRBV7-9	13	TRBJ2-2	CASSLKGAGELFF
TRBV5-4	16	TRBJ2-3	CASSRGTGGASDTQYF
TRBV2	12	TRBJ2-7	CASRGSGHEQYF
TRBV5-1	14	TRBJ2-2	CASSLGLKTGELFF
TRBV6-5	13	TRBJ2-7	CASRGTGAGEQYF
TRBV6-6	14	TRBJ1-1	CASSRTGWNTEAFF
TRBV4-1	14	TRBJ2-3	CASSQDALADTQYF
TRBV30	15	TRBJ2-1	CAWGGLAGGPHEQFF
TRBV6-5	15	TRBJ1-6	CASRLMTGYNSPLHF
TRBV5-4	13	TRBJ2-3	CASSFDSTDTQYF
TRBV2	12	TRBJ1-6	CASQDGYSPLHF
TRBV4-3	15	TRBJ2-1	CASSQGQGAHNEQFF
TRBV5-1	15	TRBJ1-1	CASSFGAGWAFEAFF